One sample yielded the 17 T cell receptor beta chains listed below, sequenced in a study of blood T cell repertoires in COVID-19. TCRdb keeps only in-frame clones here, not all; method: immunoSEQ multiplex PCR. The repertoire consists of 150,000 to 200,000 clones, with about 85% occurring once and the leading ten covering 3.3%. Sequenced material: peripheral blood. The receptors were gathered from a human donor with acute or convalescent COVID-19. The donor label of this sample is uncertain.

The V call is TRBV29-1, the J call TRBJ1-2, with 7 nucleotides matching TRBD1. The CDR3 spans 17 residues. CDR1 and CDR2 from the germline V gene are SQVTM and ANQGSEA. V was clipped by 4 bases and J by 3 bases; unmatched bases: 17. CDR3: CSVGLQGLGPGDYGYTF. Written as DNA, the CDR3 is TGCAGCGTTGGTCTACAGGGGCTCGGCCCGGGGGACTATGGCTACACCTTC.

In this sample, this clone turned up once. The chain joins TRBV3-1 (or the pseudogene TRBV3-2) to TRBJ2-7; 9 bases match TRBD1. The V gene's germline CDR1 is LGHDT and CDR2 YNNKEL (reference sequence). Trimming removed 4 bases from V and 5 bases from J; junction bases left unmatched: 6. The CDR3 runs to 14 residues. CDR3 region: CASSPYRGRDEQYF. The CDR3 DNA follows: TGTGCCAGCAGCCCTTACAGGGGGCGGGACGAGCAGTACTTC.

The chain carries TRBV19 and TRBJ1-5, with 9 bases fitting TRBD1. The CDR3 runs 17 residues. Germline V gene data show CDR1 as LNHDA and CDR2 as SQIVND (reference sequence). Trimming took 8 bases from V and 1 from J; bases not matched to a gene: 12. CDR3 in amino acids: CASARGQGDQSNQPQHF. CDR3 nucleotide sequence: TGTGCCAGTGCCCGGGGACAGGGCGATCAAAGCAATCAGCCCCAGCATTTT.

The V gene is TRBV18, the J gene TRBJ2-1; TRBD2 might be the D (5 bases). Trimming pared 5 bases from V and 5 bases from J, leaving 10 bases between. The V gene's germline CDR1 is KGHSH and CDR2 LQKENI. This CDR3 has 13 amino acids. The CDR3 coding sequence is TGTGCCAGCTCATTCGGACTCAACAATGAGCAGTTCTTC. Its protein product is CASSFGLNNEQFF.

This chain joins TRBV6-5 and TRBJ1-5; D unclear. Deletions cut 8 bases from V and 3 bases from J, with 11 bases between. CDR1 is MNHEY, CDR2 SVGAGI, per germline. The CDR3 consists of 13 residues. The CDR3 sequence: CASLHRNNQPQHF. The CDR3 coding sequence is TGTGCCAGCCTACACAGAAACAATCAGCCCCAGCATTTT.

The CDR3 sequence: CASSRNSDRGETQYF. CDR3 coding DNA: TGTGCCAGCAGTCGTAATTCAGACAGGGGCGAGACCCAGTACTTC. This sequence joins TRBV2 and TRBJ2-5, with 8 bases identical to TRBD1. This CDR3 is built from 15 residues. V dropped 5 bases and J dropped 5; count of bases not matched to a gene: 10. Germline CDR1 reads SNHLY; CDR2 reads FYNNEI.

The CDR3 DNA reads TGTGCCAGCAGTCCCAGGGGGGCCCTCGCGCAGCCCCAGCATTTT. It specifies CASSPRGALAQPQHF. The rearrangement uses TRBV6-5 and TRBJ1-5; 7 positions agree with TRBD1. Trimming took 5 bases from V and 7 from J; bases not matched to a gene: 11. Germline V lookup: CDR1 MNHEY, CDR2 SVGAGI. The CDR3 loop spans 15 amino acids.

In this sample, this clone turned up a few times. The gene calls are TRBV19 and TRBJ1-2, with 7 positions matching TRBD1. The CDR3 runs 14 residues. The ends lost 4 bases at V and 8 bases at J; junction bases unmatched: 10. The germline V gene has CDR1 LNHDA and CDR2 SQIVND (reference sequence). The CDR3 sequence is CASSTQGGNGGYTF. The CDR3 coding sequence is TGTGCCAGTAGTACCCAGGGGGGTAATGGCGGCTACACCTTC. The variable domain in full, completed from reference TRBV19 and TRBJ1-2, reads DGGITQSPKYLFRKEGQNVTLSCEQNLNHDAMYWYRQDPGQGLRLIYYSQIVNDFQKGDIAEGYSVSREKKESFPLTVTSAQKNPTAFYLCASSTQGGNGGYTFGSGTRLTVV.

This clone was seen only once. This rearrangement joins TRBV29-1 to TRBJ1-2; D is undetermined. The CDR3 consists of 11 residues. Germline V gene data show CDR1 as SQVTM and CDR2 as ANQGSEA. V lost 4 bases and J lost 7, with 10 bases in between. The DNA of the CDR3 is TGCAGCGTTGGCTGGGGAGGTGGCTACACCTTC. Protein product: CSVGWGGGYTF.

The chain couples TRBV12-3 or TRBV12-4 to TRBJ2-3; D ambiguous. V lost 7 bases and J 5 bases, leaving 4 bases between the germline ends. CDR3 size: 10 residues. CDR3 loop: CASTQDTQYF. The CDR3 nucleotides are TGTGCCAGCACCCAAGATACGCAGTATTTT.

The V call is TRBV27, the J call TRBJ2-2; perhaps TRBD2 as D (6 bases). The CDR3 loop spans 18 amino acids. The germline gives CDR1 MNHEY, CDR2 SMNVEV (reference sequence). The ends were cut back, 7 bases at V and 5 bases at J, with 26 bases in the middle. This CDR3 is CASKGQRVSRAGTGELFF. In nucleotides, the CDR3 is TGTGCCAGCAAGGGTCAGCGGGTCTCCCGGGCAGGTACCGGGGAGCTGTTTTTT.

This rearrangement joins TRBV14 to TRBJ1-3; TRBD1 matches 10 bases. CDR1 and CDR2 from the germline V gene are SGHDN and FVKESK. Trimming cost V 4 bases and J 5 bases; bases outside gene matches: 8. This CDR3 contains 16 residues. The CDR3 DNA reads TGTGCCAGCAGCCCATACCGGGACAGGGGAAGAAACACCATATATTTT. Translated, it gives CASSPYRDRGRNTIYF.

This chain links TRBV24-1 with TRBJ2-1; TRBD2 aligns across 11 bases. CDR1 and CDR2 from the germline V gene are KGHDR and SFDVKD. This CDR3 is 16 amino acids long. V trimming: 5 bases; J trimming: 7 bases; junction bases outside the gene matches: 9. The CDR3 spells CATSAHTSGGGNEQFF. The CDR3 nucleotides are TGTGCCACCAGTGCTCATACTAGCGGGGGTGGGAATGAGCAGTTCTTC.

This clone came up a few times. The chain recombines TRBV6-4 with TRBJ1-1; D perhaps matches TRBD1 (5 bases). The V end was cut by 8 bases, the J end by 0 bases, with 10 bases between. The CDR3 sequence is 13 residues long. Germline-derived CDR1 and CDR2 are MRHNA and SNTAGT. As DNA, the CDR3 is TGTGCCAGCCGACAGAACCTGAACACTGAAGCTTTCTTT. It yields the protein CASRQNLNTEAFF.

CDR3 loop: CASSLARLGQGTLIYGYTF. The CDR3 bases are TGTGCCAGCAGCTTAGCGCGTTTAGGACAGGGGACCCTAATCTATGGCTACACCTTC. The genes are TRBV7-8 and TRBJ1-2, with TRBD1 matching over 9 bases. The CDR3 totals 19 residues. In germline, CDR1 is SGHVS, CDR2 FQNEAQ. The junction had 15 bases not matched to a gene; V was cut back by 0 bases and J by 4 bases.

CDR3 loop: CASKEWQGLRTGELFF. The CDR3, as DNA: TGTGCCAGCAAGGAGTGGCAGGGTCTCAGGACCGGGGAGCTGTTTTTT. This sequence joins TRBV7-2 and TRBJ2-2, with D possibly being TRBD1 (5 bases). The CDR3 spans 16 residues. CDR1 is SGHTA, CDR2 FQGNSA, per germline. Trimming cost V 7 bases and J 5 bases, with 20 bases left between them.

This clone appeared once. The chain recombines TRBV4-2 with TRBJ1-2; TRBD1 is a possible D gene (6 bases). CDR3 length: 16 residues. V dropped 1 base and J dropped 4 bases, with 16 bases sitting between them. CDR1 is LGHNA and CDR2 is YNFKEQ in the germline V gene. The CDR3 nucleotides read TGTGCCAGCAGCCAAGGCATTCAGGGGTCGGGCTATGGCTACACCTTC. This sequence encodes CASSQGIQGSGYGYTF.